The 21 T cell receptor beta chains below were found in one sample sequenced in a study of beta chain features in type 1 diabetes. Whole-study results and caveats: Shortening that was moderate but significant affected the TCRB CDR3s of Type 1 diabetes patients in all four CD4+ subsets.

The whole isolated RNA underwent reverse transcription, so sequencing captured expressed TCRB transcripts. Some clones are missing from TCRdb's copy, which holds only in-frame ones; the method was immunoSEQ multiplex PCR. The sample has 600,000 or so clones; about 14% are singletons. Their antigens remain unidentified. Sequencing was done on a sample of naive CD4+ T cells from blood. Every receptor here comes from a man between 18 and 35 years old with type 1 diabetes.

The chain joins TRBV9 to TRBJ2-7, with 7 bases fitting TRBD1. V gave up 0 bases and J gave up 0 bases; unmatched junction bases: 3. The CDR3 consists of 15 residues. Per germline, CDR1 SGDLS and CDR2 YYNGEE. CDR3 region: CASSVAGQASYEQYF. The CDR3 DNA reads TGTGCCAGCAGCGTAGCCGGACAGGCCTCCTACGAGCAGTACTTC.

This clone was observed a few times. The V call is TRBV2, the J call TRBJ2-5, with 11 positions matching TRBD2. This CDR3 has 13 residues. V lost 5 bases, J lost 6 bases, and 2 bases stayed unmatched. Germline V gene data show CDR1 as SNHLY and CDR2 as FYNNEI. The CDR3 loop is CASSTSGRKTQYF. CDR3 DNA: TGTGCCAGCAGTACTAGCGGGAGAAAGACCCAGTACTTC.

There are a few counts of this clone. The chain is built from TRBV4-1 and TRBJ2-1; 8 nucleotides align to TRBD2. In germline, CDR1 is MGHRA, CDR2 YSYEKL. With 0 bases clipped from V and 12 bases from J, the junction kept 10 bases outside the gene matches. The CDR3 sequence is 15 residues long. CDR3 sequence reads: CASSQEGGTSRLQFF. The CDR3 nucleotides read TGCGCCAGCAGCCAAGAAGGAGGGACTAGTCGCTTGCAGTTCTTC.

V and J are TRBV30 and TRBJ2-3, with 8 nucleotides matching TRBD2. V shed 0 bases and J 6 bases; nucleotides not matched to a gene: 5. The CDR3 is 14 amino acids. Germline values: CDR1 GTSNPN, CDR2 SVGIG (reference sequence). The CDR3 bases are TGTGCCTGGAGTGTACAGGCGGGGGGTGATACGCAGTATTTT. Translation gives CAWSVQAGGDTQYF.

The J gene is TRBJ1-1, the V gene TRBV4-3; weak D call: TRBD1 (6 bases). The germline gives CDR1 LGHNA, CDR2 YSLEER. Trimming left V 0 bases short and J 5 bases short, with 13 bases between. CDR3 length: 15 residues. CDR3 sequence: CASSQDRDRLTEAFF. The CDR3 DNA follows: TGCGCCAGCAGCCAAGATCGCGACAGGCTGACTGAAGCTTTCTTT.

The V call is TRBV5-4, the J call TRBJ1-5; D not certain. This CDR3 is 14 amino acids long. Trimming left V 3 bases short and J 3 bases short, with 10 bases between. Germline V gives CDR1 SGHNT, CDR2 YYREEE (reference sequence). CDR3 sequence (DNA): TGTGCCAGCAGCTCGATGCCTTTCAATCAGCCCCAGCATTTT. Protein: CASSSMPFNQPQHF. The entire variable domain, with the rest obtained from reference TRBV5-4 and TRBJ1-5, is as follows: ETGVTQSPTHLIKTRGQQVTLRCSSQSGHNTVSWYQQALGQGPQFIFQYYREEENGRGNFPPRFSGLQFPNYSSELNVNALELDDSALYLCASSSMPFNQPQHFGDGTRLSIL.

CDR3 sequence: CASTPPKGPTDTQYF. CDR3 sequence (DNA): TGTGCCAGCACCCCGCCAAAGGGCCCCACAGATACGCAGTATTTT. The V and J genes are TRBV21-1 and TRBJ2-3. TRBV21-1 is a recognized pseudogene. The CDR3 extends over 15 amino acids.

This clone was seen more than once but under ten times. V is TRBV10-3 and J is TRBJ1-2; D remains ambiguous. The CDR3 runs to 12 residues. Germline loops: CDR1 ENHRY, CDR2 SYGVKD. V was trimmed by 3 bases and J by 3 bases, leaving 5 bases between them. CDR3 loop: CAISDRDYGYTF. CDR3 sequence (DNA): TGTGCCATCAGTGACCGGGACTATGGCTACACCTTC.

The gene calls are TRBV4-1 and TRBJ2-7, with a weak D call TRBD1 (5 bases). Trimming pared 4 bases from V and 7 bases from J, leaving 20 bases between. The CDR3 extends over 15 amino acids. The germline V gene has CDR1 MGHRA and CDR2 YSYEKL. The CDR3 region has the DNA TGCGCCAGCAGCCCCCTCACGGGCAGGGCGTGGGAGCAGTACTTC. This encodes CASSPLTGRAWEQYF.

The chain uses TRBV7-2 and TRBJ2-2, with TRBD2 as a possible D gene (6 bases). Looked up from germline, CDR1 is SGHTA and CDR2 is FQGNSA. The germline V and J ends were trimmed by 5 bases and 3 bases, with 10 bases remaining between them. The CDR3 length is 14 residues. The CDR3 sequence is CASSRDSYTGELFF. CDR3 DNA sequence: TGTGCCAGCAGCCGGGACTCTTACACCGGGGAGCTGTTTTTT.

There are a few counts of this clone. CDR3 DNA sequence: TGTGCCAGCAGTCCCCCGGGCAGGGGGCGTCGCACAGATACGCAGTATTTT. Translated: CASSPPGRGRRTDTQYF. This chain joins TRBV28 and TRBJ2-3, with TRBD1 matching 8 bases. V lost 5 bases and J lost 1; bases outside the gene matches: 11. CDR3 length: 17 residues. CDR1 and CDR2 from the germline V gene are MDHEN and SYDVKM.

This clone has more than one count but fewer than ten. The chain has TRBV18 and TRBJ2-7, with TRBD1 as a possible D gene (9 bases). The CDR3 is 16 amino acids. The V end lost 3 bases, the J end lost 2 bases, and 17 bases lay between the germline ends. The germline gives CDR1 KGHSH, CDR2 LQKENI. DNA of the CDR3: TGTGCCAGCTCACCGGCGGGGGGACAGGGTGCCTACGAGCAGTACTTC. Translated: CASSPAGGQGAYEQYF.

V is TRBV5-1 and J is TRBJ2-5; 9 bases agree with TRBD1. The CDR3 spans 16 residues. J lost 2 bases, V lost 3 bases, and 8 bases had no gene match. Germline V CDR1 and CDR2: SGHRS, YFSETQ. The CDR3 loop is CASSSGGTGLQETQYF. The CDR3 coding sequence is TGCGCCAGCAGCTCGGGCGGGACAGGGCTTCAAGAGACCCAGTACTTC.

This sequence joins TRBV18 and TRBJ2-2; 8 bases are a match to TRBD1. V dropped 6 bases and J dropped 4; count of bases not matched to a gene: 10. This CDR3 region has 16 residues. In germline, CDR1 is KGHSH, CDR2 LQKENI. The CDR3 is CASSRRGDRLTGELFF. CDR3 sequence (DNA): TGTGCCAGCTCTCGCCGCGGGGACAGGCTCACCGGGGAGCTGTTTTTT.

The sample holds a few counts of this clone. V gene TRBV27 combines with J gene TRBJ2-3; the match to TRBD1 covers 9 bases. The germline V gene has CDR1 MNHEY and CDR2 SMNVEV (reference sequence). The junction had 5 bases not matched to a gene; V was cut back by 5 bases and J by 2 bases. This CDR3 has 15 residues. CDR3 nucleotide sequence: TGTGCCAGCAGTGGCGGGACAGGGTTCACAGATACGCAGTATTTT. It is translated as CASSGGTGFTDTQYF.

The V and J genes are TRBV30 and TRBJ2-1; TRBD1 matches at 9 bases. This CDR3 spans 13 amino acids. Germline V CDR1 and CDR2: GTSNPN, SVGIG (reference sequence). V trimming: 3 bases; J trimming: 9 bases; junction bases outside the gene matches: 6. The CDR3 coding sequence is TGTGCCTGGAGAGGGACAGGGTTTAGTGAGCAGTTCTTC. Protein: CAWRGTGFSEQFF.

This chain joins TRBV29-1 and TRBJ2-3; 9 bases align to TRBD2. From germline, CDR1 is SQVTM and CDR2 ANQGSEA. Unmatched junction bases numbered 8, after V lost 4 bases and J lost 6 bases. The CDR3 covers 14 residues. The CDR3: CSVGWAGGPDTQYF. CDR3 in DNA: TGCAGCGTTGGATGGGCGGGGGGGCCTGATACGCAGTATTTT.

This clone has a handful of counts. The rearrangement uses TRBV5-1 and TRBJ2-1; TRBD2 is a possible D gene (5 bases). Germline loops: CDR1 SGHRS, CDR2 YFSETQ. This CDR3 has 14 amino acids. V was shortened by 3 bases and J by 6 bases, with 13 bases between the two germline ends. CDR3 nucleotides: TGCGCCAGCAGCTGGCGCGTCGGAGGCAATGAGCAGTTCTTC. This sequence encodes CASSWRVGGNEQFF. Variable domain in full (rest from reference TRBV5-1 and TRBJ2-1): KAGVTQTPRYLIKTRGQQVTLSCSPISGHRSVSWYQQTPGQGLQFLFEYFSETQRNKGNFPGRFSGRQFSNSRSEMNVSTLELGDSALYLCASSWRVGGNEQFFGPGTRLTVL.

With respect to this clone: A read error may produce the germline difference seen at one junction end. The rearrangement joins TRBV7-7 to TRBJ2-5, with D unresolved. This CDR3 region has 15 residues. Per the germline V gene, CDR1 is SSHAT and CDR2 is FNYEAQ (reference sequence). This CDR3 is CASSSTPGASGTQYF. The CDR3, as DNA: TGTGCTAGCAGCTCTACCCCGGGCGCCTCTGGGACCCAGTACTTC.

About this clone: The sample holds other DNA sequences that translate to the same CDR3. The chain employs TRBV5-1 and TRBJ2-7, with a possible D match to TRBD1 (6 bases). CDR1 SGHRS and CDR2 YFSETQ come from the germline V gene. The CDR3 is 14 residues long. V was pared by 3 bases and J by 0 bases, with 10 bases between. The CDR3 DNA sequence: TGCGCCAGCAGCTCAGGGACACCCTCCTACGAGCAGTACTTC. This codes for CASSSGTPSYEQYF. Using reference TRBV5-1 and TRBJ2-7 for the parts outside the CDR3, the full variable domain is KAGVTQTPRYLIKTRGQQVTLSCSPISGHRSVSWYQQTPGQGLQFLFEYFSETQRNKGNFPGRFSGRQFSNSRSEMNVSTLELGDSALYLCASSSGTPSYEQYFGPGTRLTVT.

A few counts support this clone. The chain uses TRBV29-1 and TRBJ2-6; 10 bases are shared with TRBD1. The CDR3 runs 17 residues. Trimming took 3 bases from V and 3 from J; bases not matched to a gene: 8. Per the germline V gene, CDR1 is SQVTM and CDR2 is ANQGSEA. The CDR3 DNA follows: TGCAGCGTTGACGCCGGGACAGGGGTACTTGGGGCCAACGTCCTGACTTTC. Its translation: CSVDAGTGVLGANVLTF.